The rows below give T cell receptor beta chains drawn from one sample of a study of blood T cell repertoires in COVID-19. Data came from immunoSEQ multiplex PCR; TCRdb stores just in-frame clones and leaves some out. This table has roughly 42,000 clones, 80% to 90% appearing once. Sequenced material: peripheral blood. All receptors derive from a human donor in a cohort sampled during active COVID-19. Both conserved end residues are part of each CDR3. Each record gives: V gene, J gene, clone size, D gene, CDR3 DNA, CDR3 protein. D genes are given only for firm matches. Clone size is not always given. Where it is, it says once, few, many or a class for expanded clones.

>TRBV29-1|TRBJ2-1|.|.
TGCAGCACTCGGGATGAGCAGTTCTTC
CSTRDEQFF
>TRBV18|TRBJ2-5|.|.
TGTGCCAGCTCAACGACAGTGGACGAGACCCAGTACTTC
CASSTTVDETQYF
>TRBV6-2/TRBV6-3|TRBJ2-1|few|.
TGTGCCAGCAGCCCTAGGGGTGCCCTAGGATACAATGAGCAGTTCTTC
CASSPRGALGYNEQFF
>TRBV5-6|TRBJ2-5|.|.
TGTGCCAGCAGCTTGGCGGGGAGGCGAGAGACCCAGTACTTC
CASSLAGRRETQYF
>TRBV15|TRBJ1-5|.|TRBD1
TGTGCCACCAGCGGGAACGGACAGGGCCATCAGCCCCAGCATTTT
CATSGNGQGHQPQHF
>TRBV29-1|TRBJ2-1|.|TRBD1
TGCAGCGTTAAGGACAGGTACAATGAGCAGTTCTTC
CSVKDRYNEQFF
>TRBV4-2|TRBJ2-7|.|.
TGTGCCAGCAGCCCCGGCTCCCCACAGAATTACGAGCAGTACTTC
CASSPGSPQNYEQYF
>TRBV19|TRBJ2-2|.|.
TGTGCCAGTAGTATAGGTCCTAGCGAGCCGAACACCGGGGAGCTGTTTTTT
CASSIGPSEPNTGELFF
>TRBV28|TRBJ1-4|.|.
TGTGCCAGCAGTTCCCCCGGGCAGGGAAACGAAAAACTGTTTTTT
CASSSPGQGNEKLFF
>TRBV2|TRBJ2-1|.|TRBD1
TGTGCCAGCAGGGACAGGGTGTCCTACAATGAGCAGTTCTTC
CASRDRVSYNEQFF
>TRBV7-2|TRBJ2-3|.|.
TGTGCCAGCAGCCCGGGGGGCACAGATACGCAGTATTTT
CASSPGGTDTQYF
>TRBV7-2|TRBJ2-5|.|.
TGTGCCAGTTTTCTCGCGGAGACCCAGTACTTC
CASFLAETQYF
>TRBV6-5|TRBJ2-1|.|.
TGTGCCAGCAGTTACCAAACTAGTGTAGGCAATGAGCAGTTCTTC
CASSYQTSVGNEQFF
>TRBV12-5|TRBJ1-1|.|.
TGTGCTAGTGGTGCGGGCCTACTTACTGAAGCTTTCTTT
CASGAGLLTEAFF
>TRBV5-6|TRBJ2-5|.|.
TGTGCCAGCAGCTTGTACGATAGACAGGAAGAGACCCAGTACTTC
CASSLYDRQEETQYF
>TRBV19|TRBJ1-5|.|.
TGTGCCAGTAGGCGGGGTTTGTATAGCAATCAGCCCCAGCATTTT
CASRRGLYSNQPQHF
>TRBV5-8|TRBJ2-3|.|.
TGTGCCAGCAGCTTGATAGGCCAGGGGTATTTT
CASSLIGQGYF
>TRBV7-2|TRBJ2-7|.|TRBD1
TGTGCCAGCAGACTCACCGGGACAGGCACCTACGAGCAGTACTTC
CASRLTGTGTYEQYF
>TRBV21-1|TRBJ2-7|.|.
TGTGCCAGCAGCACTCCGCGGGTAGAACAGGGAACTACTGACGAGCAGTACTTC
CASSTPRVEQGTTDEQYF